Only a few counts were recorded for the clone carrying this T cell receptor (beta chain). The sample comes from a study of early T cells in non-severe SARS-CoV-2 infection. As for the study in general: The sequenced material was bulk RNA from unsorted whole blood, and its chains were unpaired.

V lost 3 bases and J lost 5, with 22 bases in between. Germline V gives CDR1 MDHEN, CDR2 SYDVKM. The CDR3 covers 17 residues. cDNA molecules, individually, were tagged with unique molecular identifiers. MiXCR was run by TCRdb on the 5' RACE reads, yielding one entry per CDR3 protein. Here the sample spans around 60,000 distinct CDR3 sequences, around 19% being singletons. This clonotype was sampled from an adult who was a healthcare worker with PCR-confirmed SARS-CoV-2 infection or an uninfected control (not recorded which). Sequences were derived from whole blood, sampled at baseline. This chain connects TRBV28 to TRBJ1-2; no clear D gene. The DNA for the CDR3 is TGTGCCAGCAGTTTCGAGGGATGGACCCAGTATTTATATGGCTACACCTTC. This sequence encodes CASSFEGWTQYLYGYTF.